This TCR beta chain appears in the sequencing data of a study of OX40 agonist ivuxolimab in advanced cancers. The CDR3 is 15 residues long. V lost 7 bases, J lost 4 bases, and 7 bases stayed unmatched. Looked up from germline, CDR1 is LNHDA and CDR2 is SQIVND (reference sequence). Repertoires were generated with immunoSEQ multiplex PCR, while TCRdb's copy carries only in-frame clones and drops some. Among approximately 79,000 clones listed, about 88% were seen once. The receptor was derived from an adult with an advanced solid tumor such as melanoma, head and neck, liver or kidney cancer. The chain carries TRBV19 and TRBJ1-4; 9 bases are a match to TRBD1. Here the sequenced sample was CD4+ or CD8+ T cells sorted from blood, taken in a trial of the OX40 agonist ivuxolimab. In DNA, the CDR3 is TGTGCCAGTAATGAGAAGGGACAGGGTAATGAAAAACTGTTTTTT. Amino acid sequence: CASNEKGQGNEKLFF.